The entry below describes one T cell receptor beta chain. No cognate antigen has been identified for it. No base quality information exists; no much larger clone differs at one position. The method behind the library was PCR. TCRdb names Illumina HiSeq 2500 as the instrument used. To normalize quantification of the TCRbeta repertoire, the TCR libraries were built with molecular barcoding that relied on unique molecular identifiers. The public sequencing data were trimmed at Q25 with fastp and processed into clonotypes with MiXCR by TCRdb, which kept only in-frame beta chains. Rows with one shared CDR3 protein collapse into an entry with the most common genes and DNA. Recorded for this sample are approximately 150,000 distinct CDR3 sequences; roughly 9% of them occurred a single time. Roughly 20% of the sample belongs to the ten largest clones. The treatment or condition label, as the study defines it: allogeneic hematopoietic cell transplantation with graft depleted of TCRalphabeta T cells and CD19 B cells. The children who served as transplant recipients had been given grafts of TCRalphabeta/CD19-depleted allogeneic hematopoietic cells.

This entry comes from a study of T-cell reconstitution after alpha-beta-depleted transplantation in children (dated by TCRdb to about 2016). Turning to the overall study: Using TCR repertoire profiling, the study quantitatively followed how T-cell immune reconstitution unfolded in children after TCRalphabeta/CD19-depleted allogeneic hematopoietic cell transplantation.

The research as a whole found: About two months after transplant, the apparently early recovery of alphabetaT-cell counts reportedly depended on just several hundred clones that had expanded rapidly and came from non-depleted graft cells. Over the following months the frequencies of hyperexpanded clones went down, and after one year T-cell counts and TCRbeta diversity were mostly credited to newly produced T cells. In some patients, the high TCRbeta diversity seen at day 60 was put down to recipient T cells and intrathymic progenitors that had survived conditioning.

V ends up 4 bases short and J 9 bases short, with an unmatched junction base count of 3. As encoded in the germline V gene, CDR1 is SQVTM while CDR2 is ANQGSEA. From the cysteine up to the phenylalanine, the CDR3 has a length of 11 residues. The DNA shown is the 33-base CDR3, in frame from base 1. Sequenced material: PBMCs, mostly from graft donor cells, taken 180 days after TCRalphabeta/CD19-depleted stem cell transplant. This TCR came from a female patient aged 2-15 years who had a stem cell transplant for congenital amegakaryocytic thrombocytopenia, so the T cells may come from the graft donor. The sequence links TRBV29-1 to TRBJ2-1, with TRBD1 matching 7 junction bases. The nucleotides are TGCAGCGTTGTAGGGGGCGGTGAGCAGTTCTTC. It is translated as CSVVGGGEQFF.